The following is a TCR beta chain sequence with its context. What it binds is unknown. This sample is part of a study of cytomegalovirus exposure and HLA in healthy donors. Study-wide points: Trimming of TCR beta V- and J-genes showed a link, identified in a later analysis, to a missense DCLRE1C variant. Indistinguishable V segments such as TRBV6-2 and TRBV6-3 were excluded. Highly shared variants forming one cluster were likely a sequencing artifact. CMV serostatus alone was available as immune exposure information.

It was with 60 Vbeta and 13 Jbeta primers that the PCR ran. Method: immunoSEQ multiplex PCR; TCRdb's copy keeps in-frame clones and lacks some. This table has over 55,000 clones, roughly 70% appearing once. The germline gives CDR1 SGHTA, CDR2 FQGNSA. Trimming left V 5 bases short and J 5 bases short, with 13 bases between. The length of the CDR3 is 14 residues. Sequencing was done on a sample of PBMCs. This clonotype was obtained from a woman aged 50 to 65 in good health and CMV-seropositive. V and J are TRBV7-2 and TRBJ2-1; perhaps TRBD2 as D (5 bases). CDR3 nucleotides: TGTGCCAGCAGCCCCACTAGGGATCACAATGAGCAGTTCTTC. It translates to CASSPTRDHNEQFF.